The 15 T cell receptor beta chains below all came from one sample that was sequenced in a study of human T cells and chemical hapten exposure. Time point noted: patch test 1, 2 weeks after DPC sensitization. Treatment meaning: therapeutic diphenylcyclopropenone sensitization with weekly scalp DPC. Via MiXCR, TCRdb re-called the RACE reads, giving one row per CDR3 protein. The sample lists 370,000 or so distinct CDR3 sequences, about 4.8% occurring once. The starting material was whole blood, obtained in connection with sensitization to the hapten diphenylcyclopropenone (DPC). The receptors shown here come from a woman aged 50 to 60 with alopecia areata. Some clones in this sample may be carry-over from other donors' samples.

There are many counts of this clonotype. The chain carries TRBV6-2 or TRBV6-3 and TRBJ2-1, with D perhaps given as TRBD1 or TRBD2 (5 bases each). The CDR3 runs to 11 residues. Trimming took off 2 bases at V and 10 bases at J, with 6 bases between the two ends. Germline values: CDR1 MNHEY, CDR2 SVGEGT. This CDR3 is CASSYGTEQFF. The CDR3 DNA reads TGTGCCAGCAGTTACGGGACCGAGCAGTTCTTC.

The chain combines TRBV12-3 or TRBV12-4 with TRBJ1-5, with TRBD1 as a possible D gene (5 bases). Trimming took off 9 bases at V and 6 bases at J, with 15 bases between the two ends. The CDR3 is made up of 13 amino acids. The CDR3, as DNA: TGTGCCAGAGGCAGGGACCGGGGTCAGCCCCAGCATTTT. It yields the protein CARGRDRGQPQHF.

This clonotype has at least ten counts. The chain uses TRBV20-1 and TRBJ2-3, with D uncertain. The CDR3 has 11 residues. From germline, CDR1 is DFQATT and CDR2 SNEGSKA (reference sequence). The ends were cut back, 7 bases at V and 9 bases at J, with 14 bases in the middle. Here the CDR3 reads CSVPGGSTQYF. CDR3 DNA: TGCAGTGTCCCCGGCGGCAGCACGCAGTATTTT.

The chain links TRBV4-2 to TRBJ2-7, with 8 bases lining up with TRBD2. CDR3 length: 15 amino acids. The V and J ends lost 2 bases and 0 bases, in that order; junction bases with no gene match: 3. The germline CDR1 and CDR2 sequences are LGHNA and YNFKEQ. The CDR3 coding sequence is TGTGCCAGCAGCCAACGGGGGGGACTCTCCTACGAGCAGTACTTC. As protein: CASSQRGGLSYEQYF.

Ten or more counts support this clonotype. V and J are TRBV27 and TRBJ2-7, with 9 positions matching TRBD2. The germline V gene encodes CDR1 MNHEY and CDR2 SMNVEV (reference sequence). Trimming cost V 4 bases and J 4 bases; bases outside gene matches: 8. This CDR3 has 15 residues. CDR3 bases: TGTGCCAGCAGTTCACCAGGACTAGCGATTTACGAGCAGTACTTC. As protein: CASSSPGLAIYEQYF.

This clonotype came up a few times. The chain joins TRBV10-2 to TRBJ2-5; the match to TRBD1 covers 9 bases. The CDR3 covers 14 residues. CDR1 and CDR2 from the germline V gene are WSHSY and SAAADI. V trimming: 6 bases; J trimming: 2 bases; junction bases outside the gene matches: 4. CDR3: CASRPTGGQETQYF. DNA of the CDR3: TGCGCCAGCAGGCCGACAGGGGGGCAAGAGACCCAGTACTTC.

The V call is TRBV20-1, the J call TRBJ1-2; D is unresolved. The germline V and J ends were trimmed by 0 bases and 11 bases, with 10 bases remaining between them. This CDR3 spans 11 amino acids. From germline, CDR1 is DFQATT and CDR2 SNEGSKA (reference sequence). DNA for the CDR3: TGCAGTGCTAGAGATAAACAGACTTACACCTTC. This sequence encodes CSARDKQTYTF.

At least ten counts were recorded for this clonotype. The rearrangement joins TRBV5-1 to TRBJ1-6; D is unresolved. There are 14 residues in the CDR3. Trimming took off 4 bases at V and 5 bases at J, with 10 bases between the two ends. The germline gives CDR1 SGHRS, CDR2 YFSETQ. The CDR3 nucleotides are TGCGCCAGCAGCCCAGTCGGGAATAATTCACCCCTCCACTTT. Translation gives CASSPVGNNSPLHF.

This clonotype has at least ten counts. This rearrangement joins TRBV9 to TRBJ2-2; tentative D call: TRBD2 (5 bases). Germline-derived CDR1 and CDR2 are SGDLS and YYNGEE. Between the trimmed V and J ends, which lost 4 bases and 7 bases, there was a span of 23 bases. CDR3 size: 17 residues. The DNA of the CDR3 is TGTGCCAGCAGCCCAAGAGCACTAGAGATATTGGGCGGGGAGCTGTTTTTT. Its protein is CASSPRALEILGGELFF.

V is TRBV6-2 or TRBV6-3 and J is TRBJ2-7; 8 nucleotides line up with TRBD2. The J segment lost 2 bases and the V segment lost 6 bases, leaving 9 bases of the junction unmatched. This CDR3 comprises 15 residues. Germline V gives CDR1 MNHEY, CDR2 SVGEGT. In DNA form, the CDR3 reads TGTGCCAGCAGGACTCCGGGACTAGGGACCTACGAGCAGTACTTC. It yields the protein CASRTPGLGTYEQYF.

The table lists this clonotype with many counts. For the CDR3, the DNA is TGCGCCAGCAGCTTGGACAGGGGGCCCAATCAGCCCCAGCATTTT. Residues: CASSLDRGPNQPQHF. This rearrangement joins TRBV5-1 to TRBJ1-5, with 9 bases that match TRBD1. The germline V gene has CDR1 SGHRS and CDR2 YFSETQ. The CDR3 consists of 15 residues. The ends lost 0 bases at V and 3 bases at J; junction bases unmatched: 1.

CDR3 region: CASSDWRGMANEKLFF. CDR3 bases: TGTGCCAGCAGTGATTGGAGGGGCATGGCTAATGAAAAACTGTTTTTT. The V gene is TRBV2, the J gene TRBJ1-4, with a possible D match to TRBD1 (5 bases). The germline gives CDR1 SNHLY, CDR2 FYNNEI. Trimming stripped 3 bases from V and 3 bases from J, with 14 bases between. The length of the CDR3 is 16 residues.

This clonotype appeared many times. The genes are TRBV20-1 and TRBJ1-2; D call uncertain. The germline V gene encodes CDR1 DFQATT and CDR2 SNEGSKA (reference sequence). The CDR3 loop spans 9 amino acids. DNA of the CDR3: TGCAATCCTGACGGGGGCTACACCTTC. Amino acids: CNPDGGYTF.

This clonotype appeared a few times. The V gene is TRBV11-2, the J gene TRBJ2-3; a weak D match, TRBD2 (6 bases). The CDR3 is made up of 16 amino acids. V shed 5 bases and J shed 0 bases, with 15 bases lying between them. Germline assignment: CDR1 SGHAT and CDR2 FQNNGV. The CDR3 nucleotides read TGTGCCAGCAGCCCGGGGACTCTCGCTAGCACAGATACGCAGTATTTT. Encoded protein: CASSPGTLASTDTQYF.

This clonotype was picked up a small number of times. CDR3 loop: CASSQDGQGGYGYTF. The CDR3, as DNA: TGCGCCAGCAGCCAAGATGGGCAGGGAGGGTATGGCTACACCTTC. The V gene is TRBV4-3, the J gene TRBJ1-2; TRBD1 is a possible D gene (5 bases). The CDR3 is 15 amino acids. The germline V and J ends were trimmed by 0 bases and 5 bases, with 13 bases remaining between them. Germline CDR1 is LGHNA and CDR2 is YSLEER.